This T cell receptor (beta chain) is drawn from a study of HIV-infected patients and healthy controls. The repertoire came from unfractionated whole blood and reflected all unsorted peripheral T cells. This clonotype was counted at least ten times. Its target is not known. 500 ng RNA was reverse transcribed with alpha and beta constant-region primers. Each of the alpha and beta chains got its own library through chain-specific third strand synthesis with indices. One primer pair amplified all rearrangements per chain; each cDNA got molecular barcodes. Via MiXCR, TCRdb re-called the 5' RACE reads, giving one row per CDR3 protein. In the table there are around 20,000 distinct CDR3 sequences, around 8.3% of which are singletons. Study results and limitations: Apparent post-therapy Gini recovery among HIV-infected patients was not reproduced with size-matched repertoires. HIV+ repertoires were severely depleted of MAIT alpha-chain CDR3s, unlike healthy controls. Compared with untreated HIV+ repertoires, healthy controls showed roughly threefold more distinct CDR3s and higher Shannon diversity.

With 5 bases clipped from V and 7 bases from J, the junction kept 10 bases outside the gene matches. This CDR3 comprises 15 residues. In germline, CDR1 is MNHEY, CDR2 SVGEGT. This rearrangement joins TRBV6-2 or TRBV6-3 to TRBJ1-5, with 8 bases aligning to TRBD1. The sample was blood. This clonotype originated in an adult in good health. CDR3 nucleotides: TGTGCCAGCAGTACCCGAGGACAGGGATTACAGCCCCAGCATTTT. The encoded protein is CASSTRGQGLQPQHF.